These T cell receptor beta chains were read from a single sample in a study of response to subunit inactivated influenza vaccine. TCRdb re-called the RT-PCR reads through MiXCR, storing one row per CDR3 protein. Counted here are approximately 520,000 distinct CDR3 sequences, more than 15% occurring once; the ten biggest clones make up less than 4%. Sequenced material: CD4+ T cells sorted from PBMCs, taken less than 25 months after vaccination. These receptors came from a man between 50 and 70 years old who received an inactivated influenza vaccine. Both conserved end residues are part of each CDR3.

>TRBV6-5|TRBJ2-7
CASSYPGQGREQYF
>TRBV19|TRBJ2-2
CASSPPWGFFPNTGELFF
>TRBV12-3/TRBV12-4|TRBJ2-4
CASSLGGFQNIQYF
>TRBV4-1|TRBJ1-1
CASSQPGTNTEAFF
>TRBV6-2/TRBV6-3|TRBJ2-3
CASSYGIPRGQLDTQYF
>TRBV29-1|TRBJ2-2
CSVEDPDRPNRELFF
>TRBV7-2|TRBJ2-7
CASSPARGVYEQYF
>TRBV20-1|TRBJ1-1
CSANPVDGNTEAFF
>TRBV6-2/TRBV6-3|TRBJ2-3
CASSSLAMQAGADTQYF
>TRBV20-1|TRBJ2-6
CSARDLRNSGANVLTF
>TRBV28|TRBJ2-1
CASSLQRGRRGNEQFF
>TRBV7-2|TRBJ2-5
CASSRTPQETQYF
>TRBV5-1|TRBJ1-3
CASSPERGSGNTIYF
>TRBV20-1|TRBJ1-6
CSAPGGLSSPLHF
>TRBV14|TRBJ1-1
CASSRSGQGWTEAFF
>TRBV29-1|TRBJ2-1
CSVYRGDEQFF
>TRBV19|TRBJ1-2
CASSRTGTGANYGYTF
>TRBV5-5|TRBJ2-7
CASSSLPNYEQYF
>TRBV10-3|TRBJ2-1
CAANQGPGTHNEQFF
>TRBV12-3/TRBV12-4|TRBJ2-5
CASGQPGSQETQYF
>TRBV14|TRBJ2-1
CASSQDRTSGQFF
>TRBV7-9|TRBJ2-7
CASRSDRGAYEQYF
>TRBV6-1|TRBJ2-2
CATDPRPGSGELFF
>TRBV29-1|TRBJ1-1
CSARPPSWTEAFF
>TRBV10-3|TRBJ1-4
CAISPGQGTSEKLFF
>TRBV5-6|TRBJ2-3
CASADSGSSTDTQYF
>TRBV20-1|TRBJ1-5
CSAPLVGQGNNQPQHF
>TRBV4-2|TRBJ2-5
CASSLKSIGGRHETQYF
>TRBV3-1|TRBJ2-3
CASSPRLHPVDTQYF
>TRBV7-2|TRBJ2-3
CASSEIWGPGTQYF
>TRBV12-3/TRBV12-4|TRBJ2-2
CASRPGPGELFF
>TRBV2|TRBJ2-2
CASKGQGQTGELFF
>TRBV7-9|TRBJ2-1
CASSVPGTGNEQFF
>TRBV6-1|TRBJ2-1
CASSLTVYNEQFF
>TRBV7-2|TRBJ1-1
CASSRNRENTEAFF
>TRBV2|TRBJ2-1
CASTGITYNEQFF
>TRBV9|TRBJ1-4
CASSVQGGDEKLFF
>TRBV7-2|TRBJ2-5
CASSFQQGDGETQYF
>TRBV6-9|TRBJ2-7
CASTAKNYEQYF
>TRBV4-3|TRBJ1-3
CASSPDVAGNTIYF
>TRBV5-1|TRBJ2-7
CASKASAQKSYEQYF
>TRBV4-2|TRBJ2-2
CASSQDFPRGTGELFF
>TRBV4-2|TRBJ2-5
CASSQEAHLAGVWETQYF
>TRBV20-1|TRBJ2-7
CSAGTLYEQYF
>TRBV7-9|TRBJ2-3
CASSSISDGTDTQYF
>TRBV5-1|TRBJ1-1
CASSMTGDKNTEAFF
>TRBV7-2|TRBJ2-3
CASSLVSAGGQYF
>TRBV27|TRBJ2-2
CASSSLTGVGTGELFF
>TRBV4-1|TRBJ1-1
CASSQPKRRALNTEAFF
>TRBV20-1|TRBJ1-4
CSARDPGQGNEKLFF
>TRBV20-1|TRBJ1-4
CSASRDSFNEKLFF
>TRBV24-1|TRBJ2-3
CATSDRQNTDTQYF
>TRBV12-3/TRBV12-4|TRBJ2-1
CASSFSGRAINEQFF
>TRBV12-3/TRBV12-4|TRBJ2-2
CASSTSPQGGELFF
>TRBV3-1|TRBJ2-3
CASSQDWDPLYTDTQYF
>TRBV2|TRBJ2-3
CASSGGLGREDGDTQYF
>TRBV20-1|TRBJ2-2
CSASGGPAGELFF
>TRBV6-2/TRBV6-3|TRBJ2-1
CASSPVAGGSNEQFF